The 18 T cell receptor beta chains below all came from one sample that was sequenced in a study of blood T cell repertoires in COVID-19. TCRdb's table, derived via immunoSEQ multiplex PCR, lists solely in-frame clones and lacks some. Here the sample spans around 180,000 clones, about nine tenths being singletons. Sequencing used peripheral blood. The source is a man in his fifties or sixties with acute or convalescent COVID-19.

This clone was seen only once. The chain links TRBV7-3 to TRBJ2-7, with TRBD2 identical over 7 bases. The CDR3 runs to 14 residues. Trimming took 5 bases from V and 5 from J; bases not matched to a gene: 9. Germline V gene sequence: CDR1 SGHTA, CDR2 FQGTGA. CDR3 coding DNA: TGTGCCAGCAGCCTTATGGGCGGGAGTAACGAGCAGTACTTC. It translates to CASSLMGGSNEQYF.

The chain is built from TRBV6-5 and TRBJ1-1; D gene ambiguous. The CDR3 loop spans 15 amino acids. V lost 2 bases to trimming and J lost 1 base, with 11 bases between them. Looked up from germline, CDR1 is MNHEY and CDR2 is SVGAGI. The CDR3 region has the DNA TGTGCCAGCAGTTACCTTCTGGCCCGGAACACTGAAGCTTTCTTT. Its translation is CASSYLLARNTEAFF.

V and J are TRBV4-2 and TRBJ2-3, with no clear D. The V and J ends lost 3 bases and 6 bases respectively, with 10 bases between them. Germline assignment: CDR1 LGHNA and CDR2 YNFKEQ. This CDR3 region has 13 residues. The CDR3 bases are TGTGCCAGCAGCCATCCTTATTCGGATACGCAGTATTTT. It translates to CASSHPYSDTQYF.

The chain employs TRBV5-4 and TRBJ1-1; TRBD1 matches at 9 bases. The V gene end was trimmed by 5 bases and the J gene end by 3 bases; junction bases not matched to a gene: 5. CDR1 SGHNT and CDR2 YYREEE come from the germline V gene (reference sequence). CDR3 length equals 14 residues. The CDR3 loop reads CASRWDREDTEAFF. The CDR3 DNA is TGTGCCAGCAGATGGGACAGGGAGGACACTGAAGCTTTCTTT.

The V and J genes are TRBV30 and TRBJ1-1; possibly TRBD1 for D (5 bases). CDR1 is GTSNPN, CDR2 SVGIG, per germline (reference sequence). With 2 bases removed from V and 5 bases from J, the gap between germline ends came to 12 bases. There are 13 residues in the CDR3. The CDR3 loop is CAWSTQGTTEAFF. DNA for the CDR3: TGTGCCTGGAGTACTCAGGGTACTACTGAAGCTTTCTTT.

V and J are TRBV29-1 and TRBJ2-7; possible D gene TRBD1, 6 bases. This CDR3 has 13 amino acids. Trimming shortened V by 5 bases and J by 3 bases, and 14 bases separated the two germline ends. Germline assignment: CDR1 SQVTM and CDR2 ANQGSEA. The CDR3 nucleotides read TGCAGCGTTAGTACAGGGTATAACTACGAGCAGTACTTC. It specifies CSVSTGYNYEQYF.

V and J are TRBV6-2 or TRBV6-3 and TRBJ2-2, with a weak D call TRBD1 (6 bases). CDR1 is MNHEY, CDR2 SVGEGT, per germline. Trimming stripped 6 bases from V and 5 bases from J, with 10 bases between. CDR3 length: 13 residues. The CDR3 is CASSRTGTGELFF. In DNA form, the CDR3 reads TGTGCCAGCAGCCGTACAGGGACCGGGGAGCTGTTTTTT.

This chain connects TRBV6-6 to TRBJ1-1; 7 positions match TRBD1. V trimming: 5 bases; J trimming: 1 base; junction bases outside the gene matches: 4. Germline CDR1 and CDR2: MNHNY and SVGAGI (reference sequence). This CDR3 comprises 14 residues. The CDR3 DNA reads as TGTGCCAGCAGTCGACAGGGTAGGAACACTGAAGCTTTCTTT. Translation: CASSRQGRNTEAFF.

The genes are TRBV6-1 and TRBJ1-5, with D hard to call. This CDR3 has 14 residues. The V end lost 2 bases, the J end lost 7 bases, and 12 bases lay between the germline ends. Germline assignment: CDR1 MNHNS and CDR2 SASEGT. The CDR3 DNA is TGTGCCAGCAGTGAATCCACAGTCAAGCAGCCCCAGCATTTT. This encodes CASSESTVKQPQHF.

The V and J genes are TRBV5-1 and TRBJ2-1, with D perhaps TRBD1 (5 bases). The CDR3 is 14 residues long. V lost 7 bases to trimming and J lost 14 bases, with 25 bases between them. The V gene's germline CDR1 is SGHRS and CDR2 YFSETQ. The CDR3 spells CASGSQPTVPEKFF. The CDR3 nucleotides read TGCGCCAGCGGATCTCAGCCGACAGTCCCGGAGAAGTTCTTC. The complete variable domain, with remaining parts taken from reference TRBV5-1 and TRBJ2-1, reads KAGVTQTPRYLIKTRGQQVTLSCSPISGHRSVSWYQQTPGQGLQFLFEYFSETQRNKGNFPGRFSGRQFSNSRSEMNVSTLELGDSALYLCASGSQPTVPEKFFGPGTRLTVL.

The rearrangement uses TRBV15 and TRBJ2-7, with D unresolved. V lost 0 bases to trimming and J lost 2 bases, with 5 bases between them. Germline loops: CDR1 LNHNV, CDR2 YYDKDF (reference sequence). The CDR3 covers 13 residues. The CDR3 region is CATSRDLAYEQYF. The DNA for the CDR3 is TGTGCCACCAGCAGAGATCTAGCCTACGAGCAGTACTTC.

The CDR3 spells CASSPDRYNEQFF. The CDR3 nucleotides read TGTGCCAGCAGCCCTGACAGATACAATGAGCAGTTCTTC. The chain is built from TRBV2 and TRBJ2-1; D may be TRBD1 (5 bases). The CDR3 length is 13 residues. Looked up from germline, CDR1 is SNHLY and CDR2 is FYNNEI. Deletions cut 6 bases from V and 4 bases from J, with 10 bases between.

This clone has only one observation. This chain joins TRBV19 and TRBJ2-7; TRBD1 matches at 8 bases. In germline, CDR1 is LNHDA, CDR2 SQIVND (reference sequence). V lost 5 bases and J lost 3; bases outside the gene matches: 9. There are 15 residues in the CDR3. In nucleotides, the CDR3 is TGTGCCAGTAGTCCCCGGGACAGGCCCGACTACGAGCAGTACTTC. It codes for CASSPRDRPDYEQYF.

The chain employs TRBV21-1 and TRBJ1-1; the D call TRBD1 from the table was never checked on the DNA. TRBV21-1 is a listed pseudogene. This CDR3 contains 16 residues. The CDR3 spells CASSKTPGQATQEAFF. In DNA, the CDR3 is TGTGCCAGCAGCAAAACTCCCGGACAGGCTACTCAAGAAGCTTTCTTT.

This chain links TRBV6-5 with TRBJ1-2, with D unclear. The CDR3 contains 13 residues. Germline V gene sequence: CDR1 MNHEY, CDR2 SVGAGI. V lost 6 bases, J lost 7 bases, and 15 bases lay in between. The CDR3 loop is CASSPQISVGYTF. The CDR3 coding sequence is TGTGCCAGCAGCCCACAGATTTCGGTTGGCTACACCTTC.

The CDR3 region is CASSLGQGGYGYTF. In nucleotides, the CDR3 is TGTGCCAGCAGTTTAGGACAGGGTGGCTATGGCTACACCTTC. The V gene is TRBV28, the J gene TRBJ1-2; 8 bases align to TRBD1. V trimming: 2 bases; J trimming: 4 bases; junction bases outside the gene matches: 3. The CDR3 is 14 amino acids. Per the germline V gene, CDR1 is MDHEN and CDR2 is SYDVKM.

This rearrangement joins TRBV11-2 to TRBJ2-2; no clear D gene. Germline lookup yields CDR1 SGHAT and CDR2 FQNNGV. V was clipped by 5 bases and J by 5 bases, with 9 bases between them. This CDR3 contains 13 residues. The CDR3 region is CASSPRGTGELFF. In DNA form, the CDR3 reads TGTGCCAGCAGCCCCCGCGGTACCGGGGAGCTGTTTTTT.

The chain uses TRBV18 and TRBJ2-6, with 7 bases matching TRBD1. Unmatched junction bases numbered 18, after V lost 6 bases and J lost 4 bases. CDR3 length equals 19 residues. Germline CDR1 KGHSH, CDR2 LQKENI. CDR3 region: CASSLRTGLVMRGANVLTF. The CDR3 bases are TGTGCCAGCTCCCTTAGGACAGGCCTTGTTATGCGGGGGGCCAACGTCCTGACTTTC.